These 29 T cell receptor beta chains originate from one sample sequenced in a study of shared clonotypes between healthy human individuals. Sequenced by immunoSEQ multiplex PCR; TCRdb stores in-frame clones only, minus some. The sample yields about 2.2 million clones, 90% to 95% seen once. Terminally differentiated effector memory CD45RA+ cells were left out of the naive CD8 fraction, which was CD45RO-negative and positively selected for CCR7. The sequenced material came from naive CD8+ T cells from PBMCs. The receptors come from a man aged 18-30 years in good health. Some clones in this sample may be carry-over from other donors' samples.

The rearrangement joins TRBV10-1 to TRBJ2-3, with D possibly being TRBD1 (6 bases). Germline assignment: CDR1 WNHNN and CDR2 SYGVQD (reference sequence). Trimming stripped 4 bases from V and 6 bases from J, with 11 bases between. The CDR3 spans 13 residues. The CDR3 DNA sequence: TGCGCCAGCAGTGCAGGGGTGGCGGATACGCAGTATTTT. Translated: CASSAGVADTQYF.

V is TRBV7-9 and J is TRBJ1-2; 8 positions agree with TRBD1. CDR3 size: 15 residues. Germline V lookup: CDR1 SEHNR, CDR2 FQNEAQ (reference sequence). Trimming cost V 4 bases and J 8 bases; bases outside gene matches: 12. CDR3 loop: CASSSYLDRGGGYTF. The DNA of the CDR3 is TGTGCCAGCAGCTCCTACCTCGACAGGGGAGGCGGCTACACCTTC.

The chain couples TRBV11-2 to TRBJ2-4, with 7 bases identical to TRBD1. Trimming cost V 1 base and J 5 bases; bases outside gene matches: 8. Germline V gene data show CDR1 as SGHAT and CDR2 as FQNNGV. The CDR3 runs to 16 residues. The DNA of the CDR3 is TGTGCCAGCAGCTTAGGCCCCGGGACAGCGGAAAACATTCAGTACTTC. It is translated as CASSLGPGTAENIQYF.

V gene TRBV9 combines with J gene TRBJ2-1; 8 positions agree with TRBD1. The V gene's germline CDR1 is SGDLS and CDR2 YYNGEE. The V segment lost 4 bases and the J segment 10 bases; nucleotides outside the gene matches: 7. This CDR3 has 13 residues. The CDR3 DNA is TGTGCCAGCAGCCACGACAGGGGTGCCGAGCAGTTCTTC. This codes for CASSHDRGAEQFF. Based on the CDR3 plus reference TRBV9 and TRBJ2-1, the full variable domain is DSGVTQTPKHLITATGQRVTLRCSPRSGDLSVYWYQQSLDQGLQFLIQYYNGEERAKGNILERFSAQQFPDLHSELNLSSLELGDSALYFCASSHDRGAEQFFGPGTRLTVL.

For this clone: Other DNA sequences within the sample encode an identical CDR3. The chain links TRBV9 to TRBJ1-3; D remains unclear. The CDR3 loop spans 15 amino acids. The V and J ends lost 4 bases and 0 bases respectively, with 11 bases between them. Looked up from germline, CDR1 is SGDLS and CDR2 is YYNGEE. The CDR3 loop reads CASSTDGSSGNTIYF. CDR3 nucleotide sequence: TGTGCCAGCAGCACGGACGGGAGCTCTGGAAACACCATATATTTT.

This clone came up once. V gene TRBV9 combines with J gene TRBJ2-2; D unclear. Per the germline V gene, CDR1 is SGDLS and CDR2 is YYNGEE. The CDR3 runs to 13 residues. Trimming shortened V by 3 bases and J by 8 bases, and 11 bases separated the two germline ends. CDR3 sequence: CASSAIPYGELFF. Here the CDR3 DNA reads TGTGCCAGCAGCGCTATACCTTATGGGGAGCTGTTTTTT.

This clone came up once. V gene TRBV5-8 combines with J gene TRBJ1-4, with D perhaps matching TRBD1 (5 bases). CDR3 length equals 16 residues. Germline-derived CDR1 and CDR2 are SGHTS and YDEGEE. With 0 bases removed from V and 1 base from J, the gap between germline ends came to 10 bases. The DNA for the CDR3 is TGTGCCAGCAGCTTGGGCCAGGGCGGAACTAATGAAAAACTGTTTTTT. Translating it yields CASSLGQGGTNEKLFF.

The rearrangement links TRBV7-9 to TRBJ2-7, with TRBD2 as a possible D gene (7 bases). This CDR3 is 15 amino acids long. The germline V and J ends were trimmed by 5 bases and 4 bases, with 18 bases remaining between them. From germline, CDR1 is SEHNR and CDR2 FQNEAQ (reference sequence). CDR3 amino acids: CASSLVRGATYEQYF. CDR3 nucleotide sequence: TGTGCCAGCAGCCTGGTTCGGGGGGCAACTTACGAGCAGTACTTC.

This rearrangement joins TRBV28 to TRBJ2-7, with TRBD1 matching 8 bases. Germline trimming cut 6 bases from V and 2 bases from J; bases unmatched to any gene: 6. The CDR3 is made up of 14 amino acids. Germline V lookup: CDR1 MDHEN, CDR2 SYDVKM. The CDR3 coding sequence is TGTGCCAGCAGATACGGGACAGGTCCCTACGAGCAGTACTTC. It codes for CASRYGTGPYEQYF.

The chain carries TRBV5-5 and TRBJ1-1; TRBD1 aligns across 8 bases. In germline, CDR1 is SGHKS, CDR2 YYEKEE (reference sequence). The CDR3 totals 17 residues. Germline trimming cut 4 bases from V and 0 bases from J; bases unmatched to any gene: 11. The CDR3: CASSDTPGQVMNTEAFF. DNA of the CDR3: TGTGCCAGCAGCGATACACCGGGACAGGTGATGAACACTGAAGCTTTCTTT.

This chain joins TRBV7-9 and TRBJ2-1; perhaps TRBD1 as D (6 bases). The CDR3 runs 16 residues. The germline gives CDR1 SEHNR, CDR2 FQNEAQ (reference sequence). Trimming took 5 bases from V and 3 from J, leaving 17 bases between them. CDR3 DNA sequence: TGTGCCAGCAGCAATAACGGCCAGGGGAACTACAATGAGCAGTTCTTC. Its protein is CASSNNGQGNYNEQFF.

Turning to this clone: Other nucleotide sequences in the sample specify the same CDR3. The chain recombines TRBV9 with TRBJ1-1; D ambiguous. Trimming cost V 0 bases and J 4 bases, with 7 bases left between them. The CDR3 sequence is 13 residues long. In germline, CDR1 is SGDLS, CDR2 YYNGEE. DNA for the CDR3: TGTGCCAGCAGCGTAGCCGGGCCCACTGAAGCTTTCTTT. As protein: CASSVAGPTEAFF.

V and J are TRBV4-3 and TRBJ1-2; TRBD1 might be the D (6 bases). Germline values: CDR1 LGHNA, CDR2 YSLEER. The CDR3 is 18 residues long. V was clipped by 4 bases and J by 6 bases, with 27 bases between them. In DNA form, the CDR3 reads TGCGCCAGCAGCCCCGGCCAGGCAGGGGCTATCCTTTGGGATGGCTACACCTTC. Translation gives CASSPGQAGAILWDGYTF.

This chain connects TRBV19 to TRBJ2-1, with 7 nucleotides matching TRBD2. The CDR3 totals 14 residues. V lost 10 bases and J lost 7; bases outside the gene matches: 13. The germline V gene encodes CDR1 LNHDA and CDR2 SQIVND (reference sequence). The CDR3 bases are TGTGCCACATGGACTAGAACACAGCCGAATGAGCAGTTCTTC. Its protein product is CATWTRTQPNEQFF.

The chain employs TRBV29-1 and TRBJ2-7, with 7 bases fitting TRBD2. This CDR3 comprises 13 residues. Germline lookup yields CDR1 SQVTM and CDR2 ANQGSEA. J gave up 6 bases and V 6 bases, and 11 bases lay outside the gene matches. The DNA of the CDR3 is TGCAGCGTCCATAGCGGGTCCGGTCCCGAGCAGTACTTC. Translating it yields CSVHSGSGPEQYF.

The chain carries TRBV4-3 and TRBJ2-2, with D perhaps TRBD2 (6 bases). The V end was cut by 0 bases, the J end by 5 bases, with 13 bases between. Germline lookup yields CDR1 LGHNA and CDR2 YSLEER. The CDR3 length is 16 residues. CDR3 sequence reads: CASSQDTGEGTGELFF. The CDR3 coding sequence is TGCGCCAGCAGCCAAGATACGGGAGAAGGAACCGGGGAGCTGTTTTTT.

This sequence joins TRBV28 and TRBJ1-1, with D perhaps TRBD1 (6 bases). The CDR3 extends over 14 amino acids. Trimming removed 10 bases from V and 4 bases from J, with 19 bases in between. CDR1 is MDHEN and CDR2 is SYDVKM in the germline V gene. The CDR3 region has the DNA TGTGCCACCCGGGGGCACAGGGTAGGCACTGAAGCTTTCTTT. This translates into CATRGHRVGTEAFF.

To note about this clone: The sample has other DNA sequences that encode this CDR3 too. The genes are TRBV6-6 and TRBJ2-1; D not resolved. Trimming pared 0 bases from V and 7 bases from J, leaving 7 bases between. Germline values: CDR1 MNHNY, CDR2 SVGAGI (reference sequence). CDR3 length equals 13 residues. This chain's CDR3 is CASSYSLGNEQFF. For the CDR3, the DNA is TGTGCCAGCAGTTACTCCCTAGGGAATGAGCAGTTCTTC.

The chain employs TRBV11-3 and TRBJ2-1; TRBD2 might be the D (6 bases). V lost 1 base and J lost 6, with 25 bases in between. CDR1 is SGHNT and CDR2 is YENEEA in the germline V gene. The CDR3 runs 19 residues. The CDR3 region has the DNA TGTGCCAGCAGCTTAGCTCGGGGGTGGGGTAGCGCCCCCTTCAATGAGCAGTTCTTC. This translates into CASSLARGWGSAPFNEQFF.

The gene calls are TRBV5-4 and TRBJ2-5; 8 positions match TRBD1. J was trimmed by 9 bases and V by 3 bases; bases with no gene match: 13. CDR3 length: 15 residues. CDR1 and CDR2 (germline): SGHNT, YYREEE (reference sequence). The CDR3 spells CASSSDPRGLGSQYF. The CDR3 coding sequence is TGTGCCAGCAGCTCCGACCCCAGGGGGCTAGGGTCCCAGTACTTC. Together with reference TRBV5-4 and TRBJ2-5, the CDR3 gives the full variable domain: ETGVTQSPTHLIKTRGQQVTLRCSSQSGHNTVSWYQQALGQGPQFIFQYYREEENGRGNFPPRFSGLQFPNYSSELNVNALELDDSALYLCASSSDPRGLGSQYFGPGTRLLVL.

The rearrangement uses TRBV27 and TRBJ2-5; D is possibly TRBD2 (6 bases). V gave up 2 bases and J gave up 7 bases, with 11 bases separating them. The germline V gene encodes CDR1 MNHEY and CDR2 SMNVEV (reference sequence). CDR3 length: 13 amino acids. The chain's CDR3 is CASSLRGSVTQYF. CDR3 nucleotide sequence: TGTGCCAGCAGTTTACGGGGGAGCGTGACCCAGTACTTC.

The CDR3 DNA sequence: TGCGCCAGCAGCCAAGAGGCGGGGCCCGGGGCCAACGTCCTGACTTTC. Its translation: CASSQEAGPGANVLTF. V and J are TRBV4-1 and TRBJ2-6, with a tentative D call TRBD2 (6 bases). The CDR3 spans 16 residues. The germline V gene has CDR1 MGHRA and CDR2 YSYEKL. Deletions cut 0 bases from V and 4 bases from J, with 10 bases between.

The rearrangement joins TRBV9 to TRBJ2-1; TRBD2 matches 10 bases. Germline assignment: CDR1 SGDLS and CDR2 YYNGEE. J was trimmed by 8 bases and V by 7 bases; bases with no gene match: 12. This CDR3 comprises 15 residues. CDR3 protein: CASGGSGRATDEQFF. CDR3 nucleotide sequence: TGTGCCAGCGGAGGGAGCGGGAGGGCCACTGATGAGCAGTTCTTC.

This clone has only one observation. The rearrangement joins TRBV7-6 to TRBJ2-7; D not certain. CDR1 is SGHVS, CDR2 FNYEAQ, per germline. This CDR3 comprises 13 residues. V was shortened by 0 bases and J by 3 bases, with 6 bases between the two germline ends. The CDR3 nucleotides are TGTGCCAGCAGCTTAGCAGAATACTACGAGCAGTACTTC. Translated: CASSLAEYYEQYF.

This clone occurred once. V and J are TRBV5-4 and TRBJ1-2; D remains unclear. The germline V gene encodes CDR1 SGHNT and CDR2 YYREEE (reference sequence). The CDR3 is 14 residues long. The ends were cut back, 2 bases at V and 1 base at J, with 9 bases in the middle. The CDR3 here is CASSFRGDNYGYTF. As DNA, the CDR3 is TGTGCCAGCAGCTTTAGAGGAGATAACTATGGCTACACCTTC.

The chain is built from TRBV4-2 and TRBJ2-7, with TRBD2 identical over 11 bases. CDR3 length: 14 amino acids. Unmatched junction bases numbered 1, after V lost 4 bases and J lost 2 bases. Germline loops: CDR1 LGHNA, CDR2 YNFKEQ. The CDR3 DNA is TGTGCCAGCAGCCCGGGACTAGCGGCCTACGAGCAGTACTTC. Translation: CASSPGLAAYEQYF.

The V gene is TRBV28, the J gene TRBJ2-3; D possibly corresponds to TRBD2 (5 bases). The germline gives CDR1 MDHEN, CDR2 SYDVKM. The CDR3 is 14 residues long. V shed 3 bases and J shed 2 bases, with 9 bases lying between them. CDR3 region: CASSFGLYTDTQYF. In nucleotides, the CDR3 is TGTGCCAGCAGTTTTGGACTTTACACAGATACGCAGTATTTT.

As DNA, the CDR3 is TGTGCCAGCAGTGCAAACCGGGACAGCGACTACGAGCAGTACTTC. Amino acids: CASSANRDSDYEQYF. The chain uses TRBV6-1 and TRBJ2-7, with TRBD1 identical over 7 bases. Germline V gene sequence: CDR1 MNHNS, CDR2 SASEGT. The junction had 9 bases not matched to a gene; V was cut back by 4 bases and J by 3 bases. The CDR3 runs 15 residues.

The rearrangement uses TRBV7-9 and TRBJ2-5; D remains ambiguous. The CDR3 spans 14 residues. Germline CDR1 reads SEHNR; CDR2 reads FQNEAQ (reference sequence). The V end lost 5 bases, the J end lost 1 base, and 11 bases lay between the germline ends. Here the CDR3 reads CASSPPSAQETQYF. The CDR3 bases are TGTGCCAGCAGCCCCCCAAGCGCCCAAGAGACCCAGTACTTC.